Shown below are 5 T cell receptor beta chains from a single sample sequenced in a study of breast tumors, draining lymph nodes, adjacent tissues. TCRdb reprocessed the multiplex PCR reads via MiXCR and lists one record per CDR3 protein. The table lists about 140,000 distinct CDR3 sequences, about a fifth of them singletons, with 2.5% to 3% in the top ten. Axillary draining lymph nodes of breast cancer patients supplied the node samples. Material for sequencing was axillary lymph node tissue. The origin of the receptors is a female donor with breast cancer. Some clones in this sample may be carry-over from other donors' samples.

This clonotype was detected ten times or more. The chain recombines TRBV11-2 with TRBJ2-7; D call uncertain. The CDR3 covers 14 residues. Germline CDR1 is SGHAT and CDR2 is FQNNGV. Trimming pared 5 bases from V and 3 bases from J, leaving 14 bases between. The CDR3 bases are TGTGCCAGCAGCGTCGACCAGACCTTCTACGAGCAGTACTTC. This encodes CASSVDQTFYEQYF.

This clonotype came up a few times. The rearrangement uses TRBV28 and TRBJ1-5, with 9 bases lining up with TRBD1. This CDR3 contains 16 residues. The junction had 9 bases not matched to a gene; V was cut back by 3 bases and J by 6 bases. The germline V gene has CDR1 MDHEN and CDR2 SYDVKM. The CDR3 nucleotides read TGTGCCAGCAGTTTCCCGGGGACAGGGAACGCTCAGCCCCAGCATTTT. Residues: CASSFPGTGNAQPQHF.

This clonotype was observed at least ten times. V and J are TRBV20-1 and TRBJ2-3, with D possibly TRBD2 on 7 matching bases. The germline gives CDR1 DFQATT, CDR2 SNEGSKA (reference sequence). The CDR3 has 15 amino acids. The V and J ends lost 6 bases and 4 bases respectively, with 20 bases between them. CDR3 nucleotide sequence: TGCAGTGCCCCACTGGGGGCGGGAGCTTCAGATACGCAGTATTTT. Translating it yields CSAPLGAGASDTQYF.

Concerning this clonotype itself: A single base separates this from a much larger clone, so it may be a read error. The genes are TRBV2 and TRBJ1-5; a weak D match, TRBD1 (5 bases). Germline-derived CDR1 and CDR2 are SNHLY and FYNNEI. The CDR3 spans 14 residues. The V end lost 7 bases, the J end lost 0 bases, and 10 bases lay between the germline ends. The CDR3 DNA sequence: TGTGCCAGCATTACGGACAATAGCAATCAGCCCCAGCATTTT. It translates to CASITDNSNQPQHF.

Concerning this clonotype: Being one base from a much bigger clone, this may be a read error. The genes are TRBV3-1 and TRBJ2-5, with TRBD2 matching 7 bases. V lost 0 bases to trimming and J lost 2 bases; unmatched junction nucleotides: 6. This CDR3 is built from 16 residues. Germline lookup yields CDR1 LGHDT and CDR2 YNNKEL (reference sequence). CDR3 protein: CASSQDTRGGQETQYF. The CDR3 coding sequence is TGTGCCAGCAGCCAAGATACTCGCGGGGGTCAAGAGACCCAGTACTTC.